The clone carrying this TCR beta chain was counted a single time. Trimming removed 0 bases at V and 5 bases at J, with 5 bases between. The CDR3 has 12 amino acids. The germline V gene encodes CDR1 KGHSH and CDR2 LQKENI. Patients at the Seattle site were enrolled during active infection and followed longitudinally. Original data processing: Amplification of reference gene primers provided the estimated nucleated cell counts. Clones were sequenced by immunoSEQ multiplex PCR, and TCRdb holds only the in-frame ones, with some missing. V and J calls and clone size are given by that table; D and trimming were obtained from the DNA. The table shows over 130,000 clones, with about 87% occurring only once. These data are taken from a study of blood T cell repertoires in COVID-19. Study context: Acute and convalescent COVID-19 samples came from the United States, Italy and Spain. PBMCs, B-cell-depleted T cells, or T cells provided the cDNA or gDNA that made up the material.

The origin of this receptor is a human donor with COVID-19, enrolled during active disease. The donor label of this sample is uncertain. The sample taken for sequencing was peripheral blood. The J gene is TRBJ2-7, the V gene TRBV18, with unresolved D. The CDR3 DNA follows: TGTGCCAGCTCACCACCGTCTGACGAGCAGTACTTC. Its protein is CASSPPSDEQYF.